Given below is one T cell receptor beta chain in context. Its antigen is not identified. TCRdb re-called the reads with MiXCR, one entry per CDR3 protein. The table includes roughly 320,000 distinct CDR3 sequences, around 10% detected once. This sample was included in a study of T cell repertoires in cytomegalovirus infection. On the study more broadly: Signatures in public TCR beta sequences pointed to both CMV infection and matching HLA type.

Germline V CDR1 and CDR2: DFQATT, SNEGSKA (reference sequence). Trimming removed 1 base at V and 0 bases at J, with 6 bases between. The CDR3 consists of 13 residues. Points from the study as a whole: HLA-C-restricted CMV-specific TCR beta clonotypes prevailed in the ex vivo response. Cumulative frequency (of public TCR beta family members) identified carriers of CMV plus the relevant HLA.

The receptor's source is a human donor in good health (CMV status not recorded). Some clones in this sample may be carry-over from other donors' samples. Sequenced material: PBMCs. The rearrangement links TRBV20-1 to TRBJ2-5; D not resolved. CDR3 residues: CSARGTNQETQYF. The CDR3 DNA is TGCAGTGCTAGAGGAACTAACCAAGAGACCCAGTACTTC.